This T cell receptor (beta chain) appears in the sequencing data of a study of T cell changes during pregnancy in multiple sclerosis. Here immunoSEQ multiplex PCR was the method, and the copy in TCRdb shows in-frame clones only, minus some. The sample consists of tens of thousands of clones, almost 95% of them appearing once. Deletions cut 3 bases from V and 0 bases from J, with 9 bases between. Germline V gene sequence: CDR1 MRHNA, CDR2 SNTAGT. The CDR3 runs 15 residues. The material sequenced was peripheral blood, taken after pregnancy. The V call is TRBV6-4, the J call TRBJ1-3; D is unresolved. This TCR was sampled from a female donor with multiple sclerosis, enrolled in a pregnancy study. The CDR3 loop is CASSETSDSGNTIYF. In nucleotides, the CDR3 is TGTGCCAGCAGTGAGACATCGGACTCTGGAAACACCATATATTTT.